Listed here are 8 T cell receptor beta chains from one sample, sequenced in a study of blood T cell repertoires in COVID-19. Libraries were prepared by immunoSEQ multiplex PCR; TCRdb keeps only in-frame clonotypes and omits some of them. Here the sample spans about 140,000 clones, 65% to 80% being singletons. Sequencing input: peripheral blood. The receptors derive from a man between 60 and 75 years old with acute or convalescent COVID-19.

This clone was detected only a few times. V is TRBV29-1 and J is TRBJ1-1; a possible D gene is TRBD1 (5 bases). The length of the CDR3 is 14 residues. Trimming took off 5 bases at V and 1 base at J, with 14 bases between the two ends. Looked up from germline, CDR1 is SQVTM and CDR2 is ANQGSEA. This CDR3 reads CSVRLQDPNTEAFF. The CDR3 DNA is TGCAGCGTTCGTCTACAGGATCCGAACACTGAAGCTTTCTTT. Based on the CDR3 plus reference TRBV29-1 and TRBJ1-1, the full variable domain is SAVISQKPSRDICQRGTSLTIQCQVDSQVTMMFWYRQQPGQSLTLIATANQGSEATYESGFVIDKFPISRPNLTFSTLTVSNMSPEDSSIYLCSVRLQDPNTEAFFGQGTRLTVV.

The rearrangement uses TRBV5-1 and TRBJ1-2, with 8 bases identical to TRBD1. The CDR3 is 15 residues long. The germline gives CDR1 SGHRS, CDR2 YFSETQ. V shed 3 bases, J shed 8 bases, and the junction held 12 bases outside the gene matches. CDR3 protein: CASSSTGAGGIGYTF. The CDR3 nucleotides read TGCGCCAGCAGCTCGACCGGGGCAGGGGGCATAGGCTACACCTTC.

The rearrangement uses TRBV6-5 and TRBJ1-6; 7 bases fit TRBD1. The junction had 10 bases not matched to a gene; V was cut back by 5 bases and J by 9 bases. CDR3 size: 15 residues. CDR1 and CDR2 from the germline V gene are MNHEY and SVGAGI. The CDR3 loop reads CASSLQGMVSSPLHF. The CDR3, as DNA: TGTGCCAGCAGTCTACAGGGGATGGTTAGTTCACCCCTCCACTTT.

V is TRBV7-2 and J is TRBJ2-5; 8 bases are a match to TRBD2. This CDR3 spans 16 amino acids. Looked up from germline, CDR1 is SGHTA and CDR2 is FQGNSA. V was clipped by 1 base and J by 7 bases; unmatched bases: 11. The CDR3 spells CASSLVGVLAGGTQYF. CDR3 nucleotide sequence: TGTGCCAGCAGCTTAGTCGGTGTATTGGCGGGAGGGACCCAGTACTTC.

The chain couples TRBV7-2 to TRBJ1-2, with 7 bases matching TRBD1. After removal of 2 bases from V and 5 bases from J, the junction contained 8 bases not matched to a gene. CDR3 length: 15 residues. Germline assignment: CDR1 SGHTA and CDR2 FQGNSA. The CDR3 here is CASSLRGSGGYGYTF. DNA of the CDR3: TGTGCCAGCAGCTTACGGGGCTCAGGGGGTTATGGCTACACCTTC.

J is TRBJ1-1 and V is TRBV7-6, with TRBD1 matching over 9 bases. CDR1 and CDR2 (germline): SGHVS, FNYEAQ. The CDR3 runs to 14 residues. The V and J ends lost 5 bases and 5 bases, in that order; junction bases with no gene match: 6. The DNA of the CDR3 is TGTGCCAGCAGCCCACAGGGGGCTGGGACTGAAGCTTTCTTT. It translates to CASSPQGAGTEAFF.

The DNA for the CDR3 is TGCGCCAGCAGCCCGACTGGCTCTGGAAACACCATATATTTT. Its protein is CASSPTGSGNTIYF. The genes are TRBV5-1 and TRBJ1-3; no reliable D call. The CDR3 covers 14 residues. The V end lost 4 bases, the J end lost 0 bases, and 8 bases lay between the germline ends. Germline CDR1 and CDR2: SGHRS and YFSETQ.

The chain uses TRBV5-1 and TRBJ2-3; 10 bases match TRBD2. From germline, CDR1 is SGHRS and CDR2 YFSETQ. The V gene end was trimmed by 4 bases and the J gene end by 0 bases; junction bases not matched to a gene: 2. There are 15 residues in the CDR3. The CDR3 region has the DNA TGCGCCAGCAGCGGGACTAGCGCTAGCACAGATACGCAGTATTTT. Translated: CASSGTSASTDTQYF.